The rows below give T cell receptor beta chains drawn from one sample of a study of blood T cell repertoires in COVID-19. The assay was immunoSEQ multiplex PCR, and TCRdb's table has in-frame clones only and misses some. The sample lists 250,000 to 350,000 clones; approximately 90% were seen once. Material: PBMCs or T cells enriched from blood (not recorded which). The receptor source for this set is a woman in her late teens or twenties who had recovered from COVID-19. CDR3s include the opening cysteine and the closing phenylalanine or tryptophan. D genes are given only for firm matches. Only some rows state a clone size, as once, few, many or a class for expanded clones.

CDR3 DNA: TGTGCCAGCAGCCAATCTTTAAGGGGAGGGAACACTGAAGCTTTCTTT
CDR3 protein: CASSQSLRGGNTEAFF
V gene: TRBV16
J gene: TRBJ1-1
clone size: few
D gene: -

CDR3 DNA: TGTGCCAGCAGCCCCGGGGGAAGGTTGGCAACTAATGAAAAACTGTTTTTT
CDR3 protein: CASSPGGRLATNEKLFF
V gene: TRBV9
J gene: TRBJ1-4
clone size: -
D gene: -

CDR3 DNA: TGTGCCAGCAGCTCCCCGGGACTAGCGGGGGGCCTTTTTAGCACAGATACGCAGTATTTT
CDR3 protein: CASSSPGLAGGLFSTDTQYF
V gene: TRBV7-3
J gene: TRBJ2-3
clone size: -
D gene: TRBD2

CDR3 DNA: TGTGCCACACCGCTCCGGGACAGGGGCACTTACACTGAAGCTTTCTTT
CDR3 protein: CATPLRDRGTYTEAFF
V gene: TRBV24-1
J gene: TRBJ1-1
clone size: -
D gene: TRBD1

CDR3 DNA: TGTGCCACCAGTGATTTATCGGGGGATTCAAGGGAGCAGTTCTTC
CDR3 protein: CATSDLSGDSREQFF
V gene: TRBV24-1
J gene: TRBJ2-1
clone size: -
D gene: -

CDR3 DNA: TGTGCCAGCAGCCAAGAATGGGCCGGGACAGAACTCTCCTACGAGCAGTACTTC
CDR3 protein: CASSQEWAGTELSYEQYF
V gene: TRBV14
J gene: TRBJ2-7
clone size: once
D gene: TRBD1

CDR3 DNA: TGTGCCAGCAGCCAAGGACAACCAAATTCACCCCTCCACTTT
CDR3 protein: CASSQGQPNSPLHF
V gene: TRBV3-1/TRBV3-2
J gene: TRBJ1-6
clone size: once
D gene: -

CDR3 DNA: TGTGCCAGCAGCAACCGGGACAGGGTTTCCCTACGCCTCCACTTT
CDR3 protein: CASSNRDRVSLRLHF
V gene: TRBV2
J gene: TRBJ1-6
clone size: -
D gene: TRBD1

CDR3 DNA: TGTGCCAGCAGCCCCCGGACTAGCTGGACAGATACGCAGTATTTT
CDR3 protein: CASSPRTSWTDTQYF
V gene: TRBV9
J gene: TRBJ2-3
clone size: -
D gene: TRBD2

CDR3 DNA: TGTGCCAGCAGACAGGGGGCTGACACCGGGGAGCTGTTTTTT
CDR3 protein: CASRQGADTGELFF
V gene: TRBV6-4
J gene: TRBJ2-2
clone size: -
D gene: TRBD1

CDR3 DNA: TGCGCCAGCAGCAAGCAGGACTCCTACGAGCAGTACTTC
CDR3 protein: CASSKQDSYEQYF
V gene: TRBV5-1
J gene: TRBJ2-7
clone size: -
D gene: -

CDR3 DNA: TGTGCCAGCAGTCGCCCCTCATGGGAGGGGGAAGGGCAGCCCCAGCATTTT
CDR3 protein: CASSRPSWEGEGQPQHF
V gene: TRBV28
J gene: TRBJ1-5
clone size: -
D gene: -

CDR3 DNA: TGTGCCACCAGCACCAGGGCCGATTATGGCAATCAGCCCCAGCATTTT
CDR3 protein: CATSTRADYGNQPQHF
V gene: TRBV15
J gene: TRBJ1-5
clone size: -
D gene: -

CDR3 DNA: TGTGCCTGGAGTGCCGGGACAGGGACATCACCCCTCCACTTT
CDR3 protein: CAWSAGTGTSPLHF
V gene: TRBV30
J gene: TRBJ1-6
clone size: -
D gene: TRBD1

CDR3 DNA: TGTGCCAGCAGCTCGTACCTACAGGGCGGTAATTCACCCCTCCACTTT
CDR3 protein: CASSSYLQGGNSPLHF
V gene: TRBV7-9
J gene: TRBJ1-6
clone size: -
D gene: -

CDR3 DNA: TGTGCCAGCAGTTACCTCGGTGGCTACACCTTC
CDR3 protein: CASSYLGGYTF
V gene: TRBV6-5
J gene: TRBJ1-2
clone size: -
D gene: -

CDR3 DNA: TGTGCCAGCTCATTTGGGCAGGGAGGTGGCTACACCTTC
CDR3 protein: CASSFGQGGGYTF
V gene: TRBV21-1
J gene: TRBJ1-2
clone size: -
D gene: -

CDR3 DNA: TGTGCCAGCAGTTACACAAGTTTCAATCAGCCCCAGCATTTT
CDR3 protein: CASSYTSFNQPQHF
V gene: TRBV27
J gene: TRBJ1-5
clone size: -
D gene: -

CDR3 DNA: TGTGCCAGCAGCTTGGAGGGACTAGCGGGGGAGACCCAGTACTTC
CDR3 protein: CASSLEGLAGETQYF
V gene: TRBV5-6
J gene: TRBJ2-5
clone size: -
D gene: TRBD2

CDR3 DNA: TGTGCCAGCCTACAAAAAATGGGGAGCGAAAAACTGTTTTTT
CDR3 protein: CASLQKMGSEKLFF
V gene: TRBV28
J gene: TRBJ1-4
clone size: -
D gene: -

CDR3 DNA: TGTGCCACCAGTGACGTAGCGGGACCCGGGGATACGCAGTATTTT
CDR3 protein: CATSDVAGPGDTQYF
V gene: TRBV24-1
J gene: TRBJ2-3
clone size: -
D gene: TRBD2

CDR3 DNA: TGTGCCATCACCCCGGAGATTTCCTATGGCTACACCTTC
CDR3 protein: CAITPEISYGYTF
V gene: TRBV10-3
J gene: TRBJ1-2
clone size: once
D gene: -

CDR3 DNA: TGTGCCAGCAGCCGCAAAATCAGCGGGGGGCCCACAGATACGCAGTATTTT
CDR3 protein: CASSRKISGGPTDTQYF
V gene: TRBV5-4
J gene: TRBJ2-3
clone size: -
D gene: TRBD2

CDR3 DNA: TGTGCCAGCAGGCCGGGGGGCAGGTACGAGCAGTACTTC
CDR3 protein: CASRPGGRYEQYF
V gene: TRBV28
J gene: TRBJ2-7
clone size: -
D gene: -

CDR3 DNA: TGTGCCAGCAGCCAAGTTTTCGGGACAGGCGTTAGTAATGAGCAGTTCTTC
CDR3 protein: CASSQVFGTGVSNEQFF
V gene: TRBV3-1/TRBV3-2
J gene: TRBJ2-1
clone size: -
D gene: TRBD1

CDR3 DNA: TGTGCCAGCAGCCCGGACAGGGGGCGGACTAACTATGGCTACACCTTC
CDR3 protein: CASSPDRGRTNYGYTF
V gene: TRBV5-6
J gene: TRBJ1-2
clone size: -
D gene: TRBD1

CDR3 DNA: TGTGCCAGCAGCCGGCGGGCGGGGGGGCCCGGAACAATGGATGAGCAGTTCTTC
CDR3 protein: CASSRRAGGPGTMDEQFF
V gene: TRBV4-2
J gene: TRBJ2-1
clone size: -
D gene: TRBD2

CDR3 DNA: TGTGCCAGCCAGCGGGGGCGGGAGGTCCGGCCACATGAGCAGTTCTTC
CDR3 protein: CASQRGREVRPHEQFF
V gene: TRBV5-4
J gene: TRBJ2-1
clone size: -
D gene: TRBD2

CDR3 DNA: TGTGCCAGCTCACCACCGCGAACAGGGCGTGAGCAGTTCTTC
CDR3 protein: CASSPPRTGREQFF
V gene: TRBV18
J gene: TRBJ2-1
clone size: -
D gene: -

CDR3 DNA: TGTGCCAGCACCCCCGGCCCGGGAGCTGAAGCTTTCTTT
CDR3 protein: CASTPGPGAEAFF
V gene: TRBV12-3/TRBV12-4
J gene: TRBJ1-1
clone size: -
D gene: -

CDR3 DNA: TGTGCCAGCAGCCAAGCCGGAACAGGGGTCTATGGCTACACCTTC
CDR3 protein: CASSQAGTGVYGYTF
V gene: TRBV3-1/TRBV3-2
J gene: TRBJ1-2
clone size: -
D gene: TRBD1

CDR3 DNA: TGCGCCAGCAGGGAAGGGGATGGTGAAAAACTGTTTTTT
CDR3 protein: CASREGDGEKLFF
V gene: TRBV5-1
J gene: TRBJ1-4
clone size: -
D gene: -

CDR3 DNA: TGTGCCAGCAGTTTTTGGGCCACAGGGAGGGGTAATTCACCCCTCCACTTT
CDR3 protein: CASSFWATGRGNSPLHF
V gene: TRBV27
J gene: TRBJ1-6
clone size: -
D gene: -

CDR3 DNA: TGTGCCAGCAGTAAGGGGACAGGGATGACCCAGTACTTC
CDR3 protein: CASSKGTGMTQYF
V gene: TRBV6-5
J gene: TRBJ2-5
clone size: -
D gene: TRBD1

CDR3 DNA: TGTGCCAGCACGTCGGGACACCGCAATCAGCCCCAGCATTTT
CDR3 protein: CASTSGHRNQPQHF
V gene: TRBV2
J gene: TRBJ1-5
clone size: -
D gene: -

CDR3 DNA: TGTGCCAGCAGCTTAGCGGGGGGAGGGAGCTCCTACGAGCAGTACTTC
CDR3 protein: CASSLAGGGSSYEQYF
V gene: TRBV7-6
J gene: TRBJ2-7
clone size: -
D gene: TRBD2

CDR3 DNA: TGTGCCAGCAGCCAAGTAGCGGAGTCAAACTACGAGCAGTACTTC
CDR3 protein: CASSQVAESNYEQYF
V gene: TRBV4-2
J gene: TRBJ2-7
clone size: -
D gene: -